Following are 20 T cell receptor beta chains from one sample sequenced in a study of blood T cells in healthy people across ages (dated by TCRdb to between 2014 and 2017). Libraries came from 5' RACE. TCRdb names Illumina HiSeq 2500 as the instrument used. A second roughly 7 to 12 cycle PCR used a sample-barcoded 5' primer and a J-beta primer mix. TCRdb reran the public reads through fastp at Q25 and MiXCR, keeping productive beta chains. A single entry per CDR3 protein holds the most common genes and DNA from its merged rows. The sample table shows 1 million or so distinct CDR3 sequences, and approximately 26% are seen once. Of the sample, 0.65% to 0.75% is held by the ten largest clones. Separately, the same data were catalogued under a study of T cells of mothers and their children.

Sequenced material: blood. The receptors come from a girl aged 2 to 9 in good health.

The chain combines TRBV7-8 with TRBJ1-1; D not resolved. The length of the CDR3 is 15 residues. Between the trimmed V and J ends, which lost 5 bases and 5 bases, there was a span of 18 bases. CDR1 is SGHVS and CDR2 is FQNEAQ in the germline V gene. The CDR3 region is CASSRDQVVVTEAFF. CDR3 sequence (DNA): TGTGCCAGCAGCAGAGATCAGGTCGTCGTTACTGAAGCTTTCTTT.

For this clonotype: Germline and junction disagree at one end, which may indicate a read error. The chain carries TRBV4-3 and TRBJ2-2; D assignment may be TRBD1 or TRBD2 (5 bases each). The germline CDR1 and CDR2 sequences are LGHNA and YSLEER. The CDR3 contains 14 residues. Written as DNA, the CDR3 is TGCGCCAGCAGACCCGGGACGAAAACCGGGGAGCTGTTTTTT. It translates to CASRPGTKTGELFF.

This clonotype was picked up a small number of times. The chain links TRBV9 to TRBJ1-1, with D possibly being TRBD1 (6 bases). The CDR3 length is 15 residues. CDR1 and CDR2 (germline): SGDLS, YYNGEE. V lost 4 bases and J lost 6, with 19 bases in between. The CDR3 coding sequence is TGTGCCAGCAGCCCCCAGGGGCCCGGCTTGGCTGAAGCTTTCTTT. As protein: CASSPQGPGLAEAFF.

The chain combines TRBV20-1 with TRBJ2-7; the D gene is possibly TRBD2 (5 bases). The CDR3 length is 14 residues. V lost 6 bases and J lost 6, with 21 bases in between. Germline V gene sequence: CDR1 DFQATT, CDR2 SNEGSKA (reference sequence). The CDR3 reads CSALGTRAKGEQYF. In DNA form, the CDR3 reads TGCAGTGCCCTGGGTACTAGAGCTAAGGGCGAGCAGTACTTC.

This clonotype was counted between two and nine times. This rearrangement joins TRBV7-2 to TRBJ1-1; possible D gene TRBD1, 6 bases. The CDR3 totals 14 residues. Germline lookup yields CDR1 SGHTA and CDR2 FQGNSA. Between the trimmed V and J ends, which lost 1 base and 7 bases, there was a span of 13 bases. CDR3: CASSLVSGGSEAFF. CDR3 nucleotides: TGTGCCAGCAGCTTAGTATCGGGGGGCAGTGAAGCTTTCTTT.

This clonotype was recorded a few times. This rearrangement joins TRBV29-1 to TRBJ1-3, with D maybe TRBD1 (5 bases). With 0 bases removed from V and 7 bases from J, the gap between germline ends came to 7 bases. The CDR3 sequence is 12 residues long. Per germline, CDR1 SQVTM and CDR2 ANQGSEA. In DNA, the CDR3 is TGCAGCGTTGAAGAAGCAGGGAACACCATATATTTT. It encodes CSVEEAGNTIYF.

This clonotype was seen more than once but under ten times. The chain links TRBV6-5 to TRBJ2-7; TRBD2 matches at 12 bases. CDR3 length: 16 residues. Trimming removed 6 bases from V and 0 bases from J; junction bases left unmatched: 6. Looked up from germline, CDR1 is MNHEY and CDR2 is SVGAGI. This CDR3 reads CASRRTSGDPSYEQYF. DNA for the CDR3: TGTGCCAGCAGAAGGACTAGCGGGGACCCCTCCTACGAGCAGTACTTC.

This clonotype was counted between two and nine times. The chain links TRBV6-5 to TRBJ1-1; no clear D. V dropped 4 bases and J dropped 4 bases, with 7 bases sitting between them. Germline loops: CDR1 MNHEY, CDR2 SVGAGI. The CDR3 sequence is 12 residues long. The CDR3 nucleotides are TGTGCCAGCAGTTCCCGGATCACTGAAGCTTTCTTT. Translating gives CASSSRITEAFF.

This clonotype occurred many times. The chain combines TRBV29-1 with TRBJ2-5; D gene ambiguous. This CDR3 has 14 amino acids. Germline V gene sequence: CDR1 SQVTM, CDR2 ANQGSEA. Trimming left V 0 bases short and J 4 bases short, with 12 bases between. DNA of the CDR3: TGCAGCGTTGAAGAGAGGCAGGTTGGAGAGACCCAGTACTTC. Amino acids: CSVEERQVGETQYF.

V is TRBV4-1 and J is TRBJ2-5, with a weak D call TRBD2 (5 bases). This CDR3 region has 14 residues. Germline-derived CDR1 and CDR2 are MGHRA and YSYEKL. Trimming removed 4 bases at V and 3 bases at J, with 12 bases between. CDR3 loop: CASSPRDLKETQYF. The CDR3 bases are TGCGCCAGCAGCCCGAGGGATTTGAAAGAGACCCAGTACTTC.

The chain has TRBV20-1 and TRBJ2-7; D perhaps matches TRBD1 (6 bases). With 4 bases removed from V and 0 bases from J, the gap between germline ends came to 10 bases. The CDR3 length is 13 residues. In germline, CDR1 is DFQATT, CDR2 SNEGSKA (reference sequence). CDR3 nucleotides: TGCAGTGCTACCGACAGGAGCTCCTACGAGCAGTACTTC. This encodes CSATDRSSYEQYF.

Only one count was recorded for this clonotype. The genes are TRBV25-1 and TRBJ2-5, with 8 bases that match TRBD1. Matching the DNA end better, TRBJ2-7 makes the J call doubtful. The germline V gene encodes CDR1 MGHDK and CDR2 SYGVNS. This CDR3 spans 18 amino acids. This CDR3 is CASSRRTGMGVGFYEQYF. In DNA form, the CDR3 reads TGTGCCAGCAGTAGGAGGACAGGGATGGGGGTAGGGTTCTACGAGCAGTACTTC.

This clonotype was observed a handful of times. This chain connects TRBV14 to TRBJ1-1; maybe TRBD1 (6 bases). The CDR3 is 14 residues long. Deletions cut 5 bases from V and 3 bases from J, with 13 bases between. The germline CDR1 and CDR2 sequences are SGHDN and FVKESK. CDR3 in DNA: TGTGCCAGCAGCACCACGGGGGCCTACACTGAAGCTTTCTTT. Amino acids: CASSTTGAYTEAFF. Full variable domain (remainder filled in from reference TRBV14 and TRBJ1-1): EAGVTQFPSHSVIEKGQTVTLRCDPISGHDNLYWYRRVMGKEIKFLLHFVKESKQDESGMPNNRFLAERTGGTYSTLKVQPAELEDSGVYFCASSTTGAYTEAFFGQGTRLTVV.

The chain employs TRBV15 and TRBJ2-3; D might be TRBD2 (5 bases). V was trimmed by 5 bases and J by 2 bases, leaving 8 bases between them. The CDR3 covers 13 residues. Germline V gives CDR1 LNHNV, CDR2 YYDKDF (reference sequence). The CDR3 sequence is CATSWGDTDTQYF. The CDR3 DNA reads as TGTGCCACCAGCTGGGGAGACACAGATACGCAGTATTTT.

This clonotype was counted a few times. The rearrangement uses TRBV20-1 and TRBJ2-5; 7 bases align to TRBD2. The J call may not be correct, given that the DNA end is closer to TRBJ2-7. CDR3 length: 15 amino acids. The V gene's germline CDR1 is DFQATT and CDR2 SNEGSKA (reference sequence). CDR3 nucleotide sequence: TGCAGTGCTAACTTACCTAGCGGATACTCCTACGAGCAGTACTTC. It codes for CSANLPSGYSYEQYF.

This clonotype was seen only a few times. The chain is built from TRBV7-9 and TRBJ2-2; D uncertain. Between the trimmed V and J ends, which lost 3 bases and 2 bases, there was a span of 13 bases. Germline lookup yields CDR1 SEHNR and CDR2 FQNEAQ (reference sequence). The CDR3 is made up of 16 amino acids. CDR3 residues: CASSFSTRDNTGELFF. In DNA form, the CDR3 reads TGTGCCAGCAGCTTTAGCACCCGAGATAACACCGGGGAGCTGTTTTTT.

This clonotype was counted only a few times. The V gene is TRBV6-5, the J gene TRBJ2-5; 10 positions match TRBD2. From germline, CDR1 is MNHEY and CDR2 SVGAGI. The V and J ends lost 5 bases and 5 bases, in that order; junction bases with no gene match: 8. The CDR3 spans 15 residues. Here the CDR3 DNA reads TGTGCCAGCAGTGACTATCTAGCGGGGGTTGAGACCCAGTACTTC. It is translated as CASSDYLAGVETQYF.

This clonotype turned up a few times. Here the CDR3 omits its conserved ending phenylalanine or tryptophan, so a read error is the likely source. The chain couples TRBV28 to TRBJ1-1; D unclear. The CDR3 contains 14 residues. Per the germline V gene, CDR1 is MDHEN and CDR2 is SYDVKM. V was clipped by 6 bases and J by 6 bases, with 17 bases between them. The CDR3 loop is CASSPLPYSPEAFL. The CDR3 region has the DNA TGTGCCAGCAGCCCACTCCCCTACAGCCCTGAAGCTTTCCTT.

This clonotype was found a few times. The V gene is TRBV7-3, the J gene TRBJ1-4, with D perhaps TRBD1 (6 bases). V gave up 0 bases and J gave up 6 bases, with 17 bases separating them. The CDR3 loop spans 17 amino acids. Per germline, CDR1 SGHTA and CDR2 FQGTGA. Here the CDR3 reads CASSLTGARGEHEKLFF. The CDR3 DNA is TGTGCCAGCAGCTTAACGGGCGCCAGGGGCGAACATGAAAAACTGTTTTTT. The full variable domain, rest sourced from reference TRBV7-3 and TRBJ1-4, is GAGVSQTPSNKVTEKGKYVELRCDPISGHTALYWYRQSLGQGPEFLIYFQGTGAADDSGLPNDRFFAVRPEGSVSTLKIQRTERGDSAVYLCASSLTGARGEHEKLFFGSGTQLSVL.

The chain uses TRBV7-9 and TRBJ2-7, with 8 bases identical to TRBD2. Matching the DNA end better, TRBJ2-1 makes the J call doubtful. The CDR3 is 15 residues long. CDR1 and CDR2 (germline): SEHNR, FQNEAQ (reference sequence). The CDR3 sequence: CASSLKLAVVDEQFF. The CDR3 nucleotides read TGTGCCAGCAGCTTAAAACTAGCGGTTGTAGATGAGCAGTTCTTC.